These T cell receptor beta chains were read from a single sample in a study of blood T cell repertoires in COVID-19. Data came from immunoSEQ multiplex PCR; TCRdb stores just in-frame clones and leaves some out. The data hold 65,000 to 100,000 clones, with approximately 80% observed a single time. Source material: peripheral blood. Receptors were obtained from a woman at least 80 years old with acute or convalescent COVID-19. Each CDR3 is given with its conserved first and last residue. A D gene is named only where the DNA matches it firmly. Clone size is stated in some rows and not others, as once, few, many or a class when expanded.

14,TRBJ2-5,TRBV27,TRBD2,.,TGTGCCAGCAGCCAGCGCGGGGGGGCGGGGACCCAGTACTTC,CASSQRGGAGTQYF
15,TRBJ1-5,TRBV7-2,.,many,TGTGCCAGCAGCCCAATAGGGGGTAGCAATCAGCCCCAGCATTTT,CASSPIGGSNQPQHF
15,TRBJ2-4,TRBV2,.,once,TGTGCCAGCAGTGACGACTCCTCCCTTTTGAACATTCAGTACTTC,CASSDDSSLLNIQYF
14,TRBJ2-3,TRBV5-1,.,.,TGCGCCAGCAGCTCAGGCGGGAGCACAGATACGCAGTATTTT,CASSSGGSTDTQYF
18,TRBJ2-7,TRBV28,.,.,TGTGCCAGCAGTTCGCCCTTAATGACACGCCGAGGGCACTACGAGCAGTACTTC,CASSSPLMTRRGHYEQYF
14,TRBJ2-7,TRBV6-1,.,.,TGTGCCAGCAGTGAAAGGGTAGCGAACTACGAGCAGTACTTC,CASSERVANYEQYF
15,TRBJ1-3,TRBV7-2,.,.,TGTGCCAGCAGCTTTGGTGGAGTCTCTGGAAACACCATATATTTT,CASSFGGVSGNTIYF
18,TRBJ2-6,TRBV9,TRBD1,.,TGTGCCAGCAGCGTAGGGCCAGGGGGCCCCTCTGGGGCCAACGTCCTGACTTTC,CASSVGPGGPSGANVLTF
12,TRBJ1-1,TRBV29-1,TRBD1,.,TGCAGCGTTGGGACAGGGAACACTGAAGCTTTCTTT,CSVGTGNTEAFF
15,TRBJ1-2,TRBV3-1/TRBV3-2,.,.,TGTGCCAGCAGCCAAGACGGGGGACCTCTCTATGGCTACACCTTC,CASSQDGGPLYGYTF
17,TRBJ2-3,TRBV5-1,TRBD2,.,TGCGCCAGCAGCGCACGATCTAGCGGGGGGGCCCCAGATACGCAGTATTTT,CASSARSSGGAPDTQYF
15,TRBJ2-2,TRBV5-1,TRBD2,.,TGCGCCAGCAGCCGCGGGGGGGTCAACACCGGGGAGCTGTTTTTT,CASSRGGVNTGELFF
12,TRBJ1-2,TRBV28,.,once,TGTGCCAGCAGTTTAGCTCTCGTGATGCGGACCTTC,CASSLALVMRTF
16,TRBJ1-1,TRBV7-8,TRBD1,.,TGTGCCAGCAGCTTAGAAGTGACAGGGGTGAACACTGAAGCTTTCTTT,CASSLEVTGVNTEAFF
22,TRBJ2-3,TRBV10-3,TRBD2,.,TGTGCCATCAGACCAAGGCGTGGGCTAGCGGGGGCCTTCATCTCTAGCACAGATACGCAGTATTTT,CAIRPRRGLAGAFISSTDTQYF
13,TRBJ2-1,TRBV7-9,.,.,TGTGCCAGCAGCTTAGAATCGTTCGATGAGCAGTTCTTC,CASSLESFDEQFF
12,TRBJ1-4,TRBV28,.,.,TGTGCCAGCAGTTCCCAGGGTGAAAAACTGTTTTTT,CASSSQGEKLFF
17,TRBJ1-1,TRBV5-8,.,.,TGTGCCAGCAGCTTTACGGGACACACTACCAGGAACACTGAAGCTTTCTTT,CASSFTGHTTRNTEAFF
12,TRBJ1-2,TRBV11-3,.,few,TGTGCCAGCAGCTTAGGGCCGCTTGGCTACACCTTC,CASSLGPLGYTF
14,TRBJ1-3,TRBV27,TRBD1,.,TGTGCCAGCAGTATGGGACAGGGAAGAAACACCATATATTTT,CASSMGQGRNTIYF
14,TRBJ2-3,TRBV12-5,TRBD1,.,TGTGCTAGTGCCTTCGGACAGGGAACAGATACGCAGTATTTT,CASAFGQGTDTQYF
16,TRBJ2-1,TRBV6-2/TRBV6-3,TRBD2,few,TGTGCCAGCAGTCCCGGGACTAGCGGTGCCCCTGGGGAGCAGTTCTTC,CASSPGTSGAPGEQFF
18,TRBJ1-1,TRBV24-1,TRBD1,.,TGTGCCACCAGTGATTTGCAAGGGACAGCTGACATGAACACTGAAGCTTTCTTT,CATSDLQGTADMNTEAFF
15,TRBJ2-2,TRBV19,.,.,TGTGCCAGTAGTATTTCAGGGGGGCCGAGCGGGGAGCTGTTTTTT,CASSISGGPSGELFF
14,TRBJ1-4,TRBV7-9,TRBD1,.,TGTGCCAGCAGCAGAGGACAGGGGGCCGAAAAACTGTTTTTT,CASSRGQGAEKLFF
15,TRBJ2-7,TRBV6-5,TRBD1,.,TGTGCCAGCAGGCGCGACAGGGAAAAGTTCTACGAGCAGTACTTC,CASRRDREKFYEQYF
14,TRBJ1-4,TRBV7-9,.,.,TGTGCCAGCAGCCCGACAGCCCGTAATGAAAAACTGTTTTTT,CASSPTARNEKLFF
15,TRBJ1-1,TRBV5-4,.,.,TGTGCCAGCAGCGTAGGCGGAGGGTTGAACACTGAAGCTTTCTTT,CASSVGGGLNTEAFF
14,TRBJ2-7,TRBV7-9,.,few,TGTGCCAGCAGCTTAGAATCCGGGTCCCACGAGCAGTACTTC,CASSLESGSHEQYF
14,TRBJ2-2,TRBV7-3,.,.,TGTGCCAGCAGCTATGAGAACTTGGCCGGGGAGCTGTTTTTT,CASSYENLAGELFF
13,TRBJ2-3,TRBV6-2/TRBV6-3,.,few,TGTGCCAGCAGTTACGTAGCGGCAGATACGCAGTATTTT,CASSYVAADTQYF
15,TRBJ1-4,TRBV19,.,.,TGTGCCAGTAGTAAGGGGACTTCGATTAATGAAAAACTGTTTTTT,CASSKGTSINEKLFF
17,TRBJ1-6,TRBV19,.,.,TGTGCCAGTAGTATCCGGCAAGGGGGAGGGGAGAGTTCACCCCTCCACTTT,CASSIRQGGGESSPLHF
21,TRBJ1-5,TRBV6-4,TRBD1,few,TGTGCCAGCAGTGACCCTTCCGGGACAGGGCCTTTTAGGCGAGGCAATCAGCCCCAGCATTTT,CASSDPSGTGPFRRGNQPQHF
17,TRBJ1-2,TRBV27,TRBD1,few,TGTGCCAGCAGAAGGACAGGAGTCGGCACATGGTATAATGGCTACACCTTC,CASRRTGVGTWYNGYTF
16,TRBJ1-2,TRBV5-4,TRBD1,few,TGTGCCAGCAGCGCTACAGGGGGCCGGCCCACCTATGGCTACACCTTC,CASSATGGRPTYGYTF
15,TRBJ2-2,TRBV9,.,.,TGTGCCAGCAGCATGAGACAGGCGAACACCGGGGAGCTGTTTTTT,CASSMRQANTGELFF
15,TRBJ2-3,TRBV7-9,.,.,TGTGCCAGCAGCTTGGTGGGGGGGGCCACAGATACGCAGTATTTT,CASSLVGGATDTQYF
13,TRBJ1-4,TRBV7-2,.,.,TGTGCCAGCAGCTTCGCCAGGAATGAAAAACTGTTTTTT,CASSFARNEKLFF
14,TRBJ1-5,TRBV5-1,.,few,TGCGCCAGCAGCTTTGAGGGTTTTAATCAGCCCCAGCATTTT,CASSFEGFNQPQHF
12,TRBJ1-1,TRBV6-6,TRBD1,.,TGTGCCAGCAGAATCGGGACAGATGAAGCTTTCTTT,CASRIGTDEAFF
15,TRBJ2-2,TRBV11-2,TRBD2,once,TGTGCCAGCAGCCCTCGGGGGGGTACCACCGGGGAGCTGTTTTTT,CASSPRGGTTGELFF
14,TRBJ2-7,TRBV5-1,TRBD1,few,TGCGCCAGCAGTCCCGGGACAGGGACCTACGAGCAGTACTTC,CASSPGTGTYEQYF